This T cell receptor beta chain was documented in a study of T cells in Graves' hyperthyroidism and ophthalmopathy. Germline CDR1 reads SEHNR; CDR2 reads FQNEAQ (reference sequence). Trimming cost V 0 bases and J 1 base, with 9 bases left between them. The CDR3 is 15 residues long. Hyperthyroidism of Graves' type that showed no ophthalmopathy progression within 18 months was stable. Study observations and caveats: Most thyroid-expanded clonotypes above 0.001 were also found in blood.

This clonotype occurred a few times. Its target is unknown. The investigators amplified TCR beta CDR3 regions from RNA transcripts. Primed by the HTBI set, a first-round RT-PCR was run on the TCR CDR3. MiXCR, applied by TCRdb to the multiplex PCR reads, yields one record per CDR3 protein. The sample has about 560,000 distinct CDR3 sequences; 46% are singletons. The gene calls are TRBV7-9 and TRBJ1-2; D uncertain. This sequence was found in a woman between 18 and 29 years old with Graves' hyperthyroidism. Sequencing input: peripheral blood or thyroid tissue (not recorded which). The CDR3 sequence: CASSLADPINYGYTF. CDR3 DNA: TGTGCCAGCAGCTTAGCGGACCCCATTAACTATGGCTACACCTTC.